This T cell receptor beta chain comes out of a study of metastatic and nonmetastatic thyroid tumors. Study at large: Repertoire data that came from the blood and tumor or nodule tissue of malignant and benign thyroid patients were compared. Study-wide results and limits: Reported TCR beta diversity, measured in blood and tumor, was significantly higher for malignant thyroid tumors than for benign nodules.

Authors' data handling: Across clinicopathological groups, CDR3 differences served as the basis for building a distant-metastasis classifier for papillary thyroid cancer. TCRdb re-analyzed the PCR reads through MiXCR. In this record, the V and J calls reflect TCRdb's handling and not the investigators' own analysis. The sample includes some 21,000 clones, more than 15% of them seen just once. In this sample, this clone is medium-sized. Its specificity is not known. Every patient underwent thyroid surgery untreated. CDR1 is MNHEY, CDR2 SMNVEV, per germline (reference sequence). The CDR3 runs 11 residues. V lost 2 bases, J lost 6 bases, and 5 bases lay in between.

This clonotype was sampled from a female donor with papillary thyroid cancer or a benign thyroid nodule (not recorded which). Some clones in this sample may be carry-over from other donors' samples. The sequenced material came from blood. The chain couples TRBV27 to TRBJ2-7; no reliable D call. CDR3 amino acids: CASSLGVEQYF. CDR3 coding DNA: TGTGCCAGCAGTTTAGGGGTCGAGCAGTACTTC.